Listed below are T cell receptor beta chains from one sample, sequenced in a study of cytomegalovirus exposure and HLA in healthy donors. The assay was immunoSEQ multiplex PCR, and TCRdb's table has in-frame clones only and misses some. The data contain 90,000 to 130,000 clones, 55% to 75% of them singletons. The sample consisted of PBMCs. The receptors shown here come from a man aged 25-45 years in good health and CMV-seropositive. Both conserved end residues are part of each CDR3. Each record gives: CDR3 DNA, CDR3 protein, V gene, J gene, clone size, D gene. D genes are given only for firm matches. The size field is filled for only some rows; it gives once, few, many or a size class.

DNA: TGTGCCAGCTCACCACTGTTGGGGACTAGCGGGAGTGGGGAGCAGTTCTTC; CDR3: CASSPLLGTSGSGEQFF; V: TRBV18; J: TRBJ2-1; size: few; D: TRBD2
DNA: TGTGCCAGCAGTTTACTAGGGGGCGAGAACTATGGCTACACCTTC; CDR3: CASSLLGGENYGYTF; V: TRBV27; J: TRBJ1-2; size: .; D: TRBD1
DNA: TGTGCCAGCAGCGTAGATGATCGGGGTCGGACAGGGCGGCAAGAGACCCAGTACTTC; CDR3: CASSVDDRGRTGRQETQYF; V: TRBV9; J: TRBJ2-5; size: .; D: TRBD1
DNA: TGTGCCAGCAGCAGGAGGGATCCGGGGACCCCCACAGATACGCAGTATTTT; CDR3: CASSRRDPGTPTDTQYF; V: TRBV11-2; J: TRBJ2-3; size: .; D: .
DNA: TGCGCCAGCAGCCAAGATCCCCCAACAGGGGGCAACCCCATCCAGCATTTT; CDR3: CASSQDPPTGGNPIQHF; V: TRBV4-1; J: TRBJ1-5; size: .; D: TRBD1
DNA: TGCGCCAGCAGCCAAGAAGGTTTTGGGCGGGAGAATGAGCAGTTCTTC; CDR3: CASSQEGFGRENEQFF; V: TRBV4-3; J: TRBJ2-1; size: .; D: TRBD2
DNA: TGTGCCAGCCGGGGGGGGGCGTCGACTAATGAAAAACTGTTTTTT; CDR3: CASRGGASTNEKLFF; V: TRBV6-8; J: TRBJ1-4; size: .; D: .
DNA: TGTGCCAGCATCATGACAGGTTCACCCCTCCACTTT; CDR3: CASIMTGSPLHF; V: TRBV7-2; J: TRBJ1-6; size: few; D: .
DNA: TGTGCCAGCTCACCACTGCTAACCAGCACAGATACGCAGTATTTT; CDR3: CASSPLLTSTDTQYF; V: TRBV18; J: TRBJ2-3; size: .; D: .
DNA: TGCGCCAGCAGCCTGGGGGCCGGGGATAGCAATCAGCCCCAGCATTTT; CDR3: CASSLGAGDSNQPQHF; V: TRBV5-1; J: TRBJ1-5; size: .; D: .
DNA: TGTGCCAGTAGTAAGACAGGATCCGGCGGCTATGGCTACACCTTC; CDR3: CASSKTGSGGYGYTF; V: TRBV19; J: TRBJ1-2; size: .; D: .
DNA: TGTGCCTGGAGACTCAGGTCACCCCTCCACTTT; CDR3: CAWRLRSPLHF; V: TRBV30; J: TRBJ1-6; size: .; D: .
DNA: TGTGCCAGCAGTTATGTGAGGGAGGTTAATGAAAAACTGTTTTTT; CDR3: CASSYVREVNEKLFF; V: TRBV6-6; J: TRBJ1-4; size: few; D: .
DNA: TGTGCCAGCTCACTAAGACAGACCACTGAAGCTTTCTTT; CDR3: CASSLRQTTEAFF; V: TRBV18; J: TRBJ1-1; size: .; D: .
DNA: TGTGCCAGCAGCTGGAGGACTAGCGGGAGTTCTGATACGCAGTATTTT; CDR3: CASSWRTSGSSDTQYF; V: TRBV5-4; J: TRBJ2-3; size: .; D: TRBD2
DNA: TGTGCCAGTAGTACCGTTGAAGGAGTCTCTGGAAACACCATATATTTT; CDR3: CASSTVEGVSGNTIYF; V: TRBV19; J: TRBJ1-3; size: .; D: .
DNA: TGCGCCAGCAGCCTATCCAACTACAGGGGGTCCTACGAGCAGTACTTC; CDR3: CASSLSNYRGSYEQYF; V: TRBV5-1; J: TRBJ2-7; size: .; D: TRBD1
DNA: TGTGCCAGCAGCGACCCGGGACAGGGTCATGAAAAACTGTTTTTT; CDR3: CASSDPGQGHEKLFF; V: TRBV9; J: TRBJ1-4; size: .; D: TRBD1
DNA: TGCGCCAGCAGGGGCGCTAGCGGGAGGGCGACCGGGGAGCTGTTTTTT; CDR3: CASRGASGRATGELFF; V: TRBV5-1; J: TRBJ2-2; size: .; D: TRBD2
DNA: TGTGCCAGCAGCTTGGACCCACCGGGACAGGAAGGAGGCTACACCTTC; CDR3: CASSLDPPGQEGGYTF; V: TRBV5-4; J: TRBJ1-2; size: .; D: TRBD1
DNA: TGTGCCTGGAGTCCAGGTCTCCCAAACAATGAGCAGTTCTTC; CDR3: CAWSPGLPNNEQFF; V: TRBV30; J: TRBJ2-1; size: .; D: .
DNA: TGCGCCAGCAGCGCATCGACAGGGGAGGGTGGCTACACCTTC; CDR3: CASSASTGEGGYTF; V: TRBV5-1; J: TRBJ1-2; size: .; D: TRBD1
DNA: TGTGCCAGCATCAGACAGGGGGGTTACGAGCAGTACTTC; CDR3: CASIRQGGYEQYF; V: TRBV6-1; J: TRBJ2-7; size: .; D: TRBD1
DNA: TGCAGCGTCCGGGACACCTCTAATTATGGCTACACCTTC; CDR3: CSVRDTSNYGYTF; V: TRBV29-1; J: TRBJ1-2; size: .; D: .
DNA: TGTGCCAGCTCACCATCCGGGAGGGCTGGGGCCAACGTCCTGACTTTC; CDR3: CASSPSGRAGANVLTF; V: TRBV18; J: TRBJ2-6; size: .; D: TRBD2
DNA: TGTGCCAGCAGTTACTCGTGGGGCTATAATGAAAAACTGTTTTTT; CDR3: CASSYSWGYNEKLFF; V: TRBV6-6; J: TRBJ1-4; size: .; D: .
DNA: TGTGCCAGCAGCCGAGGGGACAGCGGCACCGGGGAGCTGTTTTTT; CDR3: CASSRGDSGTGELFF; V: TRBV5-4; J: TRBJ2-2; size: few; D: TRBD1
DNA: TGCAGCGTTGGGGACAGGGGAGGTGGCTACACCTTC; CDR3: CSVGDRGGGYTF; V: TRBV29-1; J: TRBJ1-2; size: .; D: TRBD1
DNA: TGTGCCAGTAGCCGCGGCACTTTTAACTATGGCTACACCTTC; CDR3: CASSRGTFNYGYTF; V: TRBV19; J: TRBJ1-2; size: .; D: .